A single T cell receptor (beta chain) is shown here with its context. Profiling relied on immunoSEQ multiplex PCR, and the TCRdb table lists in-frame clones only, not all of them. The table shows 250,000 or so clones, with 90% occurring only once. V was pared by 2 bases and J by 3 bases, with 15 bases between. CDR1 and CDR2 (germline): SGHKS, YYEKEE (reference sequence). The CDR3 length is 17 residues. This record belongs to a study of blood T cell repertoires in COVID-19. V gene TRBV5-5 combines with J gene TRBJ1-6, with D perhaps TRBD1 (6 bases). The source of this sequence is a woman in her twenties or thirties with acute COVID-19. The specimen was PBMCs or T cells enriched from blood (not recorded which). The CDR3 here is CASSFVGQTDYNSPLHF. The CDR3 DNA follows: TGTGCCAGCAGCTTTGTCGGACAGACCGACTATAATTCACCCCTCCACTTT.